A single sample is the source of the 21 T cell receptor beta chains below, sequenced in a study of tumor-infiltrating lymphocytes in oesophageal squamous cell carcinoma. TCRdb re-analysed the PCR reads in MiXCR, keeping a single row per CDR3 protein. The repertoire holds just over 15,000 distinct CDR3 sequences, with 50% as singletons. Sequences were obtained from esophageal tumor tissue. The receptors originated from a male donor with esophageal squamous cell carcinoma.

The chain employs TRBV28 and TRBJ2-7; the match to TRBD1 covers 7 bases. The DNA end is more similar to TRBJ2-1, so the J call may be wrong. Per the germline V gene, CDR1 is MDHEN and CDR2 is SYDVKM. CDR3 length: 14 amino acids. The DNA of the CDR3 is TGTGCCAGCCTCAGGGACAGCTCCTACAATGAGCAGTTCTTC. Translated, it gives CASLRDSSYNEQFF.

The CDR3 is CASSLRPSGGVGNEQFF. CDR3 nucleotides: TGTGCCAGCAGCTTAAGGCCTAGCGGGGGGGTGGGCAATGAGCAGTTCTTC. The rearrangement joins TRBV7-3 to TRBJ2-1; TRBD2 agrees at 12 bases. The CDR3 runs 17 residues. CDR1 is SGHTA and CDR2 is FQGTGA in the germline V gene. With 1 base clipped from V and 6 bases from J, the junction kept 7 bases outside the gene matches.

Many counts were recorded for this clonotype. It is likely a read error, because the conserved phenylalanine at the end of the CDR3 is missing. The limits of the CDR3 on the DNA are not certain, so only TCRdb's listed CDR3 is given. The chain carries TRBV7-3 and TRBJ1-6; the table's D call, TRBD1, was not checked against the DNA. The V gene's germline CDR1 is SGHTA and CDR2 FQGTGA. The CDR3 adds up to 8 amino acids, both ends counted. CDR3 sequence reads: CASSLWGG.

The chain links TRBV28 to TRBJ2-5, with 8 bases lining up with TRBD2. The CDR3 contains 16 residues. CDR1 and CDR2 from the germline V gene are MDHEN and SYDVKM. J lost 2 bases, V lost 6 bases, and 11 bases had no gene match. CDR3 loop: CASRRNSGINQETQYF. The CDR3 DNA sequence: TGTGCCAGCAGAAGGAATAGCGGGATCAATCAAGAGACCCAGTACTTC.

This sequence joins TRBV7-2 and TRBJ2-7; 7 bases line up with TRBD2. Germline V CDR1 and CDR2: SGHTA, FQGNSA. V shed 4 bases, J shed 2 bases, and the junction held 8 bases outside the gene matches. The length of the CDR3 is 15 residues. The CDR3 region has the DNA TGTGCCAGCAGCTCTGCCGGGACTACTGCCTACGAGCAGTACTTC. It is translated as CASSSAGTTAYEQYF.

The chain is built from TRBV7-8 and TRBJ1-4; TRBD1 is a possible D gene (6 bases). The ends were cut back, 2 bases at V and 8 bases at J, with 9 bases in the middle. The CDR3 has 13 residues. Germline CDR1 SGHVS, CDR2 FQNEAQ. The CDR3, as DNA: TGTGCCAGCAGCTTAAACAGGGAAGAAAAACTGTTTTTT. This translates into CASSLNREEKLFF. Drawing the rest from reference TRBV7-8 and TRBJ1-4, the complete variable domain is GAGVSQSPRYKVAKRGQDVALRCDPISGHVSLFWYQQALGQGPEFLTYFQNEAQLDKSGLPSDRFFAERPEGSVSTLKIQRTQQEDSAVYLCASSLNREEKLFFGSGTQLSVL.

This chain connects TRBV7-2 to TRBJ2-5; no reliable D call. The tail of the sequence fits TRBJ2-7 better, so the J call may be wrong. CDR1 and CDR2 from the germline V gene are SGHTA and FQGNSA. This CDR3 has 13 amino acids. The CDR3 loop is CASSPRVSYEQYF. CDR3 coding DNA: TGTGCCAGCAGCCCCCGGGTGTCCTACGAGCAGTACTTC.

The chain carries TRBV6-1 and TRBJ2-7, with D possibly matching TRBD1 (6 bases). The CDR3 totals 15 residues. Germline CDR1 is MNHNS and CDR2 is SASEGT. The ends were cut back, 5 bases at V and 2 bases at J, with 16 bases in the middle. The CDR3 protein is CASSSRGFKTYEQYF. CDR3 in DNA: TGTGCCAGCAGTTCCAGGGGTTTTAAGACCTACGAGCAGTACTTC.

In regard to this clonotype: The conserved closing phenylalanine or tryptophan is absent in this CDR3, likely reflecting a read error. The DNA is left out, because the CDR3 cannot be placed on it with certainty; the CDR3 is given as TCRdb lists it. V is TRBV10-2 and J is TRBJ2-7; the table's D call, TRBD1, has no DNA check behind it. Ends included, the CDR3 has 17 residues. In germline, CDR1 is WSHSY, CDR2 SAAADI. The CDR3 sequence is CASKKQGARGYGYTFGS.

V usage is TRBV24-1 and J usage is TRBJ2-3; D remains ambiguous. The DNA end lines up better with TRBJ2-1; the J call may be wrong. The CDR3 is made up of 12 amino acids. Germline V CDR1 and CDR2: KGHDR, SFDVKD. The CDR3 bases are TGTGCCACCAGTGATTTGTTCCATGAGCAGTTCTTC. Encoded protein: CATSDLFHEQFF.

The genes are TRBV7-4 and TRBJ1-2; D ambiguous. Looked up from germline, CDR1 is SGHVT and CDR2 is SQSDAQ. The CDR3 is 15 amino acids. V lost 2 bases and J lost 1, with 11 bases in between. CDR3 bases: TGTGCCAGCAGCTTACCGGCAGCCAGTAACTATGGCTACACCTTC. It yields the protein CASSLPAASNYGYTF. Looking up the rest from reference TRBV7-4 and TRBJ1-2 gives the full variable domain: GAGVSQSPRYKVAKRGRDVALRCDSISGHVTLYWYRQTLGQGSEVLTYSQSDAQRDKSGRPSGRFSAERPERSVSTLKIQRTEQGDSAVYLCASSLPAASNYGYTFGSGTRLTVV.

The CDR3 sequence: CASSRRGLAGYIIYNEQFF. In DNA, the CDR3 is TGTGCCAGCAGCCGTAGAGGACTAGCGGGATATATAATCTACAATGAGCAGTTCTTC. The V gene is TRBV5-6, the J gene TRBJ2-6; 12 nucleotides line up with TRBD2. Gene TRBJ2-1 matches the end of the DNA better, so the J call may be wrong. This CDR3 comprises 19 residues. Germline CDR1 and CDR2: SGHDT and YYEEEE.

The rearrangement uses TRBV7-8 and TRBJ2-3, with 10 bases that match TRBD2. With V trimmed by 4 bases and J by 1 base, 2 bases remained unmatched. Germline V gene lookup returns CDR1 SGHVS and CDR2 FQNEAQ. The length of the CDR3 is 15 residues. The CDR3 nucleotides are TGTGCCAGCAGCTACGGGACTAGCGGCACAGATACGCAGTATTTT. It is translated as CASSYGTSGTDTQYF. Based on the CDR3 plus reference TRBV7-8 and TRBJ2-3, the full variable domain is GAGVSQSPRYKVAKRGQDVALRCDPISGHVSLFWYQQALGQGPEFLTYFQNEAQLDKSGLPSDRFFAERPEGSVSTLKIQRTQQEDSAVYLCASSYGTSGTDTQYFGPGTRLTVL.

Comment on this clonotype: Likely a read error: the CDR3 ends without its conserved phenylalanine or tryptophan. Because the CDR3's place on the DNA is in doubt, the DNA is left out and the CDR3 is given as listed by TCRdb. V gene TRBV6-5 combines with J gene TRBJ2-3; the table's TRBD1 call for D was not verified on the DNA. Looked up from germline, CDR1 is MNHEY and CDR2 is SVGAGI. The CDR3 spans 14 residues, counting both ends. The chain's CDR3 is CASRSRQGATPSVR.

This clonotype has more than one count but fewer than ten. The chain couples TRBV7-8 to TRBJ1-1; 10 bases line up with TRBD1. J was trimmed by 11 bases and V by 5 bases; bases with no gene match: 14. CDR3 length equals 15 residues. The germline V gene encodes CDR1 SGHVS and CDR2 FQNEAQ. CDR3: CASSPRTRQGAQAFF. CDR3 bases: TGTGCCAGCAGCCCCCGCACAAGACAGGGGGCACAGGCTTTCTTT.

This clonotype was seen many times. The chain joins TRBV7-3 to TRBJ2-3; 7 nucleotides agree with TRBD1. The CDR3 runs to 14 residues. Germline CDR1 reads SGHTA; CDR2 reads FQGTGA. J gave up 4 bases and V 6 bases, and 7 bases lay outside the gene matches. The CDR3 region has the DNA TGTGCCAGCAGTTCCGGACAGGTTGCAGATACGCAGTATTTT. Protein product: CASSSGQVADTQYF.

The CDR3 loop reads CASSLAGTVSSGNTIYF. CDR3 DNA: TGTGCCAGCAGCTTAGCCGGGACAGTGAGCTCTGGAAACACCATATATTTT. The chain employs TRBV7-6 and TRBJ1-3, with 7 nucleotides matching TRBD1. Germline V gives CDR1 SGHVS, CDR2 FNYEAQ. V lost 0 bases and J lost 0; bases outside the gene matches: 5. CDR3 length equals 17 residues.

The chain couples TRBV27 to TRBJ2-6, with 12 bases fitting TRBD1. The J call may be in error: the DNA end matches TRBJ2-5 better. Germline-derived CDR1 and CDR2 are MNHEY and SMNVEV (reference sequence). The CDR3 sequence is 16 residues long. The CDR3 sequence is CASSPGTGGGQETQYF. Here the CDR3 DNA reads TGTGCCAGCAGCCCCGGGACAGGGGGCGGACAAGAGACCCAGTACTTC.

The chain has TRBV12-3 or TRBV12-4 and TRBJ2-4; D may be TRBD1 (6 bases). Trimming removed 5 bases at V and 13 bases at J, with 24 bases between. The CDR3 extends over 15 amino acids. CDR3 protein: CASSATSGGHNEQYF. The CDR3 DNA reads TGTGCCAGCAGTGCCACTAGTGGGGGACACAATGAGCAGTACTTC.

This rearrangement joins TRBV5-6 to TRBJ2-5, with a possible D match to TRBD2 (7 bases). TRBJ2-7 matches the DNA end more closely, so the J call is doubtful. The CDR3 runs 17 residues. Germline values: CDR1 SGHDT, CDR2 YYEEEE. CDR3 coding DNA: TGTGCCAGCAGCTGGGGGGGGGCGATGTTGCTATCCTACGAGCAGTACTTC. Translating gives CASSWGGAMLLSYEQYF.

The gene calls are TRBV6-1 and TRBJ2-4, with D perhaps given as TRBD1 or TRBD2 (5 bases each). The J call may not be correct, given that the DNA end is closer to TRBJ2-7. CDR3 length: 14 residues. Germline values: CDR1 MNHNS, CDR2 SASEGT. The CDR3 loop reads CASSEVAGTVEQYF. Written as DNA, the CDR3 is TGTGCCAGCAGTGAAGTTGCAGGGACGGTCGAGCAGTACTTC.